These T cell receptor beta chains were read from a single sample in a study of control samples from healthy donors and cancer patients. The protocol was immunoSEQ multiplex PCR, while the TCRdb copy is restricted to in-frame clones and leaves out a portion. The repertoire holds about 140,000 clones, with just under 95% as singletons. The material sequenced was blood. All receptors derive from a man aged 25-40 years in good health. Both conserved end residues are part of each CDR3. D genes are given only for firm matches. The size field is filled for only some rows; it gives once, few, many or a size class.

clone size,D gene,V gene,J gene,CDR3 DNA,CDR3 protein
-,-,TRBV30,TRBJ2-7,TGTGCCTGTCGGGACACCTACGAGCAGTACTTC,CACRDTYEQYF
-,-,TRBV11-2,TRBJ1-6,TGTGCCAGCAGCTTATTACAGGGTGAATCACCCCTCCACTTT,CASSLLQGESPLHF
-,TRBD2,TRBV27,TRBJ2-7,TGTGCCAGCAGTTGGGGGGGTCTGCGGGAGCAGTACTTC,CASSWGGLREQYF
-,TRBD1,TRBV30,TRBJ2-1,TGTGCCTGGAGTAACAGGGGAAATGAGCAGTTCTTC,CAWSNRGNEQFF
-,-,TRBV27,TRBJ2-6,TGTGCCAGCAGTCCCGGGGCCAACGTCCTGACTTTC,CASSPGANVLTF
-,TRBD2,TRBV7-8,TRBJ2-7,TGTGCCAGCAGCTTAGAACTAGCGGGGGAGTACGAGCAGTACTTC,CASSLELAGEYEQYF
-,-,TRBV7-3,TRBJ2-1,TGTGCCAGCAGGGATGGAAGGACAAACTTTCACAATGAGCAGTTCTTC,CASRDGRTNFHNEQFF
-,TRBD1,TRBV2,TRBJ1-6,TGTGCCAGCAGACGGGACAGGGGGGATTCACCCCTCCACTTT,CASRRDRGDSPLHF
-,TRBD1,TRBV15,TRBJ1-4,TGTGCCACCAGCAAGAATTCGGGACAGGGGTTTGAAAAACTGTTTTTT,CATSKNSGQGFEKLFF
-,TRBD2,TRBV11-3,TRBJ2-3,TGTGCCAGCAGCTTCCGACTAGCGGGAGCCGCAGATACGCAGTATTTT,CASSFRLAGAADTQYF
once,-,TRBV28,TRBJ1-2,TGTGCCAGCAGCGTCGCGGGGACCCAGGGTTCTTTGTATGGCTACACCTTC,CASSVAGTQGSLYGYTF
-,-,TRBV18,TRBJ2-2,TGTGCCAGCTCACCTCTTCCGAGGTCAGACACCGGGGAGCTGTTTTTT,CASSPLPRSDTGELFF
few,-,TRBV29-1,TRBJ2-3,TGCAGCGTTGAAGACAGGGGCACAGATACGCAGTATTTT,CSVEDRGTDTQYF
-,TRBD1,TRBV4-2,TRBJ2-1,TGTGCCAGCAGCCAAACTTCCGGGACAGGGGGATACAATGAGCAGTTCTTC,CASSQTSGTGGYNEQFF
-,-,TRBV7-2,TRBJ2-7,TGTGCCAGCAGCTCCCAAGGGGGCTACGAGCAGTACTTC,CASSSQGGYEQYF
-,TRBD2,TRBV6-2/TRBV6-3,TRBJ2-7,TGTGCCAGCAGTGGAGTGGGGGGGAGGGAGACCTACGAGCAGTACTTC,CASSGVGGRETYEQYF
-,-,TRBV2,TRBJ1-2,TGTGCCAGCAGGCGGGCAGGGTTAGAAGTGGGAGGCTACACCTTC,CASRRAGLEVGGYTF
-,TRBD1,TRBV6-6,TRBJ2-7,TGTGCCAGCAAAGGGACAGGGAACGAGCAGTACTTC,CASKGTGNEQYF
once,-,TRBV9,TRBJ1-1,TGTGCCAGCAGCGTAGCAGATTATCCCACTGAAGCTTTCTTT,CASSVADYPTEAFF
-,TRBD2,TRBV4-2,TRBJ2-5,TGTGCCAGCAGCCAAGTTATCGGAACTAGCGGGACCCAAGAGACCCAGTACTTC,CASSQVIGTSGTQETQYF
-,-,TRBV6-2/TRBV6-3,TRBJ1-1,TGTGCCAGCAGTAACGGACAGACAAGATCGAACACTGAAGCTTTCTTT,CASSNGQTRSNTEAFF
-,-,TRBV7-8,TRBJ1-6,TGTGCCAGCAGCTTAGATTGGGAAAGAAATTCACCCCTCCACTTT,CASSLDWERNSPLHF
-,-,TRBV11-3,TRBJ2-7,TGTGCCAGCAGCACGGGACTGCTGGGCGAGCAGTACTTC,CASSTGLLGEQYF
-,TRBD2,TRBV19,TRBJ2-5,TGTGCCAGTAGTATAGGAGGGCTAGCGGCCATAGAGACCCAGTACTTC,CASSIGGLAAIETQYF
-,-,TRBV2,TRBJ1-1,TGTGCCAGCATTTTGCGTCGCCTGAACACTGAAGCTTTCTTT,CASILRRLNTEAFF
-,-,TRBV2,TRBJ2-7,TGTGCCAGCAGTGAAAGCGCCTACGAGCAGTACTTC,CASSESAYEQYF
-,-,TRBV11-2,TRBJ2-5,TGTGCCAGCAGCCAGGGTCAGGGCTGGGGAGAGACCCAGTACTTC,CASSQGQGWGETQYF
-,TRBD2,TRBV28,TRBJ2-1,TGTGCCAGCAGTGCCGGGACTAGCGGGAGGAATGAGCAGTTCTTC,CASSAGTSGRNEQFF
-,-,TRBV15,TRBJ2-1,TGTGCCACCAGCAGAGACCCGGGAGCTCCGAATGAGCAGTTCTTC,CATSRDPGAPNEQFF
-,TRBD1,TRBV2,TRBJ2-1,TGTGCCAGCAGGCCGGGACAGGGAGGGCATGAGCAGTTCTTC,CASRPGQGGHEQFF
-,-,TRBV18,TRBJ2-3,TGTGCCAGCTCACCCTGGCGGCGAGACACAGATACGCAGTATTTT,CASSPWRRDTDTQYF
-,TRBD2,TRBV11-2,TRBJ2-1,TGTGCCAGCAGCCCCCTGCGGACTAGCGGGAGGGATACCTACAATGAGCAGTTCTTC,CASSPLRTSGRDTYNEQFF
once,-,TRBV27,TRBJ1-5,TGTGCCAGCAGTTTATCGGGCTTTCCAAATAGCAATCAGCCCCAGCATTTT,CASSLSGFPNSNQPQHF
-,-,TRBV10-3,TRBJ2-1,TGTGCCACCGGAGGGATAAATGAGCAGTTCTTC,CATGGINEQFF
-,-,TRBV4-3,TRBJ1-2,TGCGCCAGCAGCCAAGGAACAGGGAACTATGGCTACACCTTC,CASSQGTGNYGYTF
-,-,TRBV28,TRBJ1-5,TGTGCCAGCAGTCGCGCCGGACTTTCCTTCCTTCAGCCCCAGCATTTT,CASSRAGLSFLQPQHF
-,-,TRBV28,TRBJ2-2,TGTGCCAGCATGGGGCTTCGGGAGCTGTTTTTT,CASMGLRELFF
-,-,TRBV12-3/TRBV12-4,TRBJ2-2,TGTGCCAGCAGTTTGAGGAGTACCGGGGAGCTGTTTTTT,CASSLRSTGELFF
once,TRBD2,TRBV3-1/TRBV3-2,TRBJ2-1,TGTGCCAGCAGCCAAGGGACTAGCGGGAGGATTAATGAGCAGTTCTTC,CASSQGTSGRINEQFF
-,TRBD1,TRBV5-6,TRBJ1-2,TGTGCCAGCAGCCATAGAACTCCGACAGGGGGAGGTGGCTACACCTTC,CASSHRTPTGGGGYTF
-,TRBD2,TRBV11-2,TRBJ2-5,TGTGCCAGCAGCTTCGGGAGGGGCGGGCAGACCCAGTACTTC,CASSFGRGGQTQYF
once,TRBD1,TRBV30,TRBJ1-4,TGTGCCTGGAGTATAACAGGGGGAAGTGAAAAACTGTTTTTT,CAWSITGGSEKLFF
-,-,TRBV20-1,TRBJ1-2,TGCAGTGCTAGTCTTGGAGGGAATGGTAACTATGGCTACACCTTC,CSASLGGNGNYGYTF
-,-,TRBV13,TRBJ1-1,TGTGCCAGCAGCTTAGAGGGCAGGGTAAGGACTGAAGCTTTCTTT,CASSLEGRVRTEAFF
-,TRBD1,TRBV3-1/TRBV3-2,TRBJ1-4,TGTGCCAGCAGCCCCTATACAGGGGTCCGGGTTGAAAAACTGTTTTTT,CASSPYTGVRVEKLFF
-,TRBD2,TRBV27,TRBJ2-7,TGTGCCAGCAGTCCCGGGACTAGCTTGTACGAGCAGTACTTC,CASSPGTSLYEQYF
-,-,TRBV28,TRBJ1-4,TGTGCCAGCAGTTTCCGGGACCGCCCTGAAAAACTGTTTTTT,CASSFRDRPEKLFF
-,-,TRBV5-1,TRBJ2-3,TGCGCCAGCAGCCTCTTGAGGGCGAGCACAGATACGCAGTATTTT,CASSLLRASTDTQYF
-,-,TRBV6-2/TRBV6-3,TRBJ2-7,TGTGCCAGCAGTCTACCGGGAGTCTCCTACGAGCAGTACTTC,CASSLPGVSYEQYF
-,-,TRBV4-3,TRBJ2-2,TGCGCCAGCACCAACAGGGTCGCCGGGGAGCTGTTTTTT,CASTNRVAGELFF